Sequencing of this T cell receptor beta chain was carried out in a study of T cell changes during pregnancy in multiple sclerosis. A single count supports this clone. CDR3 size: 16 residues. Germline V gives CDR1 MGHRA, CDR2 YSYEKL. V shed 2 bases and J 6 bases; nucleotides not matched to a gene: 3. The table came from immunoSEQ multiplex PCR; TCRdb's copy has only in-frame clones and leaves some out. The sample has 56,000 or so clones, 90% seen once. The sequence was obtained from a female donor in good health, enrolled as a control in a pregnancy study. The specimen was peripheral blood, collected in the first trimester of pregnancy. The V call is TRBV4-1, the J call TRBJ2-2; 13 nucleotides line up with TRBD2. The CDR3 loop is CASSQLLAGGPGELFF. As DNA, the CDR3 is TGCGCCAGCAGCCAATTACTAGCGGGGGGGCCCGGGGAGCTGTTTTTT.